The 23 T cell receptor beta chains given below trace back to one sample, sequenced in a study of patients and donors after allogeneic stem cell transplantation. TCRdb called the RT-PCR reads again in MiXCR, with one record for every CDR3 protein. There are 160,000 or so distinct CDR3 sequences in the sample; approximately 22% occur only once, and more than 25% lies in the top ten. The specimen sequenced was blood, either unsorted or a sorted T cell fraction (not recorded which). These receptors were taken from a human donor who was either an allogeneic HSCT recipient or a stem cell or donor lymphocyte infusion donor (not recorded which). It is not recorded whose cells these are; they may come from a transplant donor.

The genes are TRBV5-1 and TRBJ2-4; 7 bases fit TRBD2. CDR1 SGHRS and CDR2 YFSETQ come from the germline V gene. This CDR3 spans 16 amino acids. The V gene end was trimmed by 4 bases and the J gene end by 2 bases; junction bases not matched to a gene: 9. For the CDR3, the DNA is TGCGCCAGCAGCCCTTTAGCGGGTAGTACCAAAAACATTCAGTACTTC. Translated: CASSPLAGSTKNIQYF.

In its sample, this clonotype was seen a few times. The chain employs TRBV2 and TRBJ2-7; 8 nucleotides line up with TRBD2. CDR1 and CDR2 (germline): SNHLY, FYNNEI. The CDR3 is 17 amino acids. The V gene end was trimmed by 3 bases and the J gene end by 2 bases; junction bases not matched to a gene: 12. In nucleotides, the CDR3 is TGTGCCAGCAGTGAGCCTGGGAGCGGGGGCACTACCTACGAGCAGTACTTC. Encoded protein: CASSEPGSGGTTYEQYF. The full variable domain, completed using reference TRBV2 and TRBJ2-7, is EPEVTQTPSHQVTQMGQEVILRCVPISNHLYFYWYRQILGQKVEFLVSFYNNEISEKSEIFDDQFSVERPDGSNFTLKIRSTKLEDSAMYFCASSEPGSGGTTYEQYFGPGTRLTVT.

There are many counts of this clonotype. The chain uses TRBV7-9 and TRBJ1-4; a possible D gene is TRBD1 (6 bases). V was shortened by 4 bases and J by 0 bases, with 12 bases between the two germline ends. CDR3 length: 16 residues. Germline V gene lookup returns CDR1 SEHNR and CDR2 FQNEAQ (reference sequence). The CDR3 sequence: CASSWTEASTNEKLFF. CDR3 bases: TGTGCCAGCAGCTGGACAGAAGCCTCAACTAATGAAAAACTGTTTTTT.

The rearrangement uses TRBV4-1 and TRBJ1-2; D possibly corresponds to TRBD1 (6 bases). The V gene lost 4 bases and the J gene lost 5 bases, with 14 bases spanning the gap. The CDR3 consists of 14 residues. Germline V gene sequence: CDR1 MGHRA, CDR2 YSYEKL. This CDR3 reads CASSLQDSGYGYTF. CDR3 nucleotide sequence: TGCGCCAGCAGCCTGCAGGACAGTGGATATGGCTACACCTTC.

The chain uses TRBV30 and TRBJ2-3, with 7 bases that match TRBD1. V gave up 4 bases and J gave up 4 bases; unmatched junction bases: 8. This CDR3 is 14 amino acids long. CDR1 and CDR2 (germline): GTSNPN, SVGIG (reference sequence). Here the CDR3 reads CAWTAITGADTQYF. The CDR3 nucleotides are TGTGCCTGGACCGCAATAACAGGGGCAGATACGCAGTATTTT.

The V call is TRBV5-1, the J call TRBJ1-1, with 8 bases that match TRBD1. The trim removed 4 bases at V and 3 bases at J, leaving 5 bases unmatched. In germline, CDR1 is SGHRS, CDR2 YFSETQ. This CDR3 is built from 14 residues. In nucleotides, the CDR3 is TGCGCCAGCAGCACACAGGGGGGGTACACTGAAGCTTTCTTT. Its protein product is CASSTQGGYTEAFF.

The chain recombines TRBV15 with TRBJ2-3; D gene uncertain. This CDR3 is built from 15 residues. Germline V gene data show CDR1 as LNHNV and CDR2 as YYDKDF (reference sequence). The V and J ends lost 4 bases and 0 bases respectively, with 11 bases between them. The CDR3 DNA reads TGTGCCACCAGCAACGTAATGGGTAGCACAGATACGCAGTATTTT. Protein sequence: CATSNVMGSTDTQYF.

This clonotype was counted a few times. CDR3 in amino acids: CASSQEIQAVLTEAFF. Written as DNA, the CDR3 is TGTGCCAGCAGCCAAGAAATACAGGCGGTACTCACTGAAGCTTTCTTT. The V gene is TRBV4-2, the J gene TRBJ1-1, with TRBD1 as a possible D gene (5 bases). Trimming cost V 0 bases and J 4 bases, with 15 bases left between them. From germline, CDR1 is LGHNA and CDR2 YNFKEQ. The CDR3 extends over 16 amino acids.

The table lists this clonotype with a few counts. The chain uses TRBV7-6 and TRBJ1-4; D is uncertain. The V end lost 5 bases, the J end lost 0 bases, and 13 bases lay between the germline ends. The CDR3 extends over 16 amino acids. Per the germline V gene, CDR1 is SGHVS and CDR2 is FNYEAQ. As DNA, the CDR3 is TGTGCCAGCAGCGATACGGTCTCGGCAACTAATGAAAAACTGTTTTTT. Translation: CASSDTVSATNEKLFF.

The chain links TRBV5-1 to TRBJ2-2; 7 bases agree with TRBD2. Per the germline V gene, CDR1 is SGHRS and CDR2 is YFSETQ. The CDR3 has 16 residues. The junction had 6 bases not matched to a gene; V was cut back by 1 base and J by 3 bases. CDR3 sequence reads: CASSLWASGHTGELFF. The CDR3 DNA reads as TGCGCCAGCAGCTTGTGGGCTAGCGGACACACCGGGGAGCTGTTTTTT.

This clonotype was recorded a few times. The rearrangement joins TRBV5-1 to TRBJ2-5; the D is unclear. Between the trimmed V and J ends, which lost 0 bases and 5 bases, there was a span of 5 bases. Germline V gene data show CDR1 as SGHRS and CDR2 as YFSETQ. The CDR3 extends over 12 amino acids. The CDR3 is CASSLDRETQYF. CDR3 DNA sequence: TGCGCCAGCAGCTTGGACCGGGAGACCCAGTACTTC.

The chain links TRBV11-2 to TRBJ2-1; unclear D gene. The CDR3 covers 13 residues. Trimming removed 1 base at V and 12 bases at J, with 13 bases between. Per germline, CDR1 SGHAT and CDR2 FQNNGV. In DNA form, the CDR3 reads TGTGCCAGCAGCTTAGGTTGGGGTCTGGGGCAGTTCTTC. This translates into CASSLGWGLGQFF.

This clonotype was recorded a few times. This chain joins TRBV7-2 and TRBJ1-1; D is perhaps TRBD1 (6 bases). V lost 5 bases and J 0 bases, leaving 19 bases between the germline ends. Germline V gene data show CDR1 as SGHTA and CDR2 as FQGNSA. The length of the CDR3 is 17 residues. CDR3 nucleotide sequence: TGTGCCAGCAGCGCCTCACCCGACAGGTATATGAACACTGAAGCTTTCTTT. It encodes CASSASPDRYMNTEAFF.

The chain has TRBV20-1 and TRBJ1-6, with D perhaps TRBD1 (5 bases). CDR3 length equals 12 residues. Germline CDR1 DFQATT, CDR2 SNEGSKA (reference sequence). V was shortened by 6 bases and J by 9 bases, with 12 bases between the two germline ends. The CDR3 coding sequence is TGCAGTGCCTCGACCGGGGGTTCACCCCTCCACTTT. Protein sequence: CSASTGGSPLHF.

There are many counts of this clonotype. This sequence joins TRBV7-2 and TRBJ1-1; 7 nucleotides align to TRBD1. Trimming cost V 10 bases and J 2 bases; bases outside gene matches: 7. The germline gives CDR1 SGHTA, CDR2 FQGNSA. CDR3 length: 13 residues. DNA for the CDR3: TGTGCCACGCAGGGACAGAGCAACACTGAAGCTTTCTTT. Protein product: CATQGQSNTEAFF.

This clonotype was detected only a few times. The V call is TRBV20-1, the J call TRBJ1-5; D is uncertain. Trimming took 0 bases from V and 0 from J, leaving 3 bases between them. CDR3 length: 13 amino acids. Per the germline V gene, CDR1 is DFQATT and CDR2 is SNEGSKA (reference sequence). This CDR3 reads CSARESSNQPQHF. In nucleotides, the CDR3 is TGCAGTGCTAGAGAGAGTAGCAATCAGCCCCAGCATTTT.

The chain has TRBV5-1 and TRBJ1-2, with a tentative D call TRBD1 (6 bases). Germline-derived CDR1 and CDR2 are SGHRS and YFSETQ. V was trimmed by 3 bases and J by 2 bases, leaving 14 bases between them. CDR3 length equals 15 residues. The chain's CDR3 is CASSSGTNLNYGYTF. CDR3 coding DNA: TGCGCCAGCAGCTCCGGGACAAACCTAAACTATGGCTACACCTTC. The full variable domain, completed using reference TRBV5-1 and TRBJ1-2, is KAGVTQTPRYLIKTRGQQVTLSCSPISGHRSVSWYQQTPGQGLQFLFEYFSETQRNKGNFPGRFSGRQFSNSRSEMNVSTLELGDSALYLCASSSGTNLNYGYTFGSGTRLTVV.

This sequence joins TRBV5-1 and TRBJ2-3, with a weak D call TRBD1 (5 bases). This CDR3 has 15 amino acids. V gave up 5 bases and J gave up 1 base, with 14 bases separating them. Germline CDR1 and CDR2: SGHRS and YFSETQ. Written as DNA, the CDR3 is TGCGCCAGCAGATATCCTAGGGGCGGCACAGATACGCAGTATTTT. Translating gives CASRYPRGGTDTQYF.

The genes are TRBV6-5 and TRBJ2-7; weak D call: TRBD1 (5 bases). From germline, CDR1 is MNHEY and CDR2 SVGAGI. With 2 bases removed from V and 4 bases from J, the gap between germline ends came to 12 bases. This CDR3 is built from 14 residues. CDR3 protein: CASSYGETAYEQYF. Written as DNA, the CDR3 is TGTGCCAGCAGTTACGGAGAGACAGCTTACGAGCAGTACTTC.

There are many counts of this clonotype. V and J are TRBV29-1 and TRBJ2-1, with D tentatively TRBD1 (6 bases). Germline V gene data show CDR1 as SQVTM and CDR2 as ANQGSEA. This CDR3 spans 17 amino acids. V was shortened by 4 bases and J by 4 bases, with 23 bases between the two germline ends. The CDR3 is CSVGGRGQALGYNEQFF. The CDR3 DNA reads as TGCAGCGTTGGGGGCAGGGGCCAAGCCCTCGGGTACAATGAGCAGTTCTTC.

This clonotype was seen more than once but under ten times. The chain recombines TRBV20-1 with TRBJ1-2, with D hard to call. Per the germline V gene, CDR1 is DFQATT and CDR2 is SNEGSKA (reference sequence). V lost 1 base, J lost 6 bases, and 12 bases lay in between. There are 13 residues in the CDR3. This CDR3 is CSARVVGSDGYTF. CDR3 bases: TGCAGTGCTAGAGTTGTAGGGTCCGATGGCTACACCTTC.

The rearrangement links TRBV5-5 to TRBJ1-6; D unresolved. Trimming cost V 0 bases and J 10 bases, with 8 bases left between them. Germline loops: CDR1 SGHKS, CDR2 YYEKEE (reference sequence). The CDR3 runs 13 residues. Here the CDR3 reads CASSLGLASPLHF. CDR3 DNA: TGTGCCAGCAGCTTGGGACTCGCGTCACCCCTCCACTTT.

In this sample, this clonotype turned up a few times. J is TRBJ2-3 and V is TRBV7-2; D is unclear. The V end lost 4 bases, the J end lost 3 bases, and 20 bases lay between the germline ends. The V gene's germline CDR1 is SGHTA and CDR2 FQGNSA. The CDR3 is made up of 17 amino acids. CDR3 residues: CASSYQLDFAVTDTQYF. CDR3 bases: TGTGCCAGCAGCTACCAGCTCGATTTCGCTGTAACAGATACGCAGTATTTT.